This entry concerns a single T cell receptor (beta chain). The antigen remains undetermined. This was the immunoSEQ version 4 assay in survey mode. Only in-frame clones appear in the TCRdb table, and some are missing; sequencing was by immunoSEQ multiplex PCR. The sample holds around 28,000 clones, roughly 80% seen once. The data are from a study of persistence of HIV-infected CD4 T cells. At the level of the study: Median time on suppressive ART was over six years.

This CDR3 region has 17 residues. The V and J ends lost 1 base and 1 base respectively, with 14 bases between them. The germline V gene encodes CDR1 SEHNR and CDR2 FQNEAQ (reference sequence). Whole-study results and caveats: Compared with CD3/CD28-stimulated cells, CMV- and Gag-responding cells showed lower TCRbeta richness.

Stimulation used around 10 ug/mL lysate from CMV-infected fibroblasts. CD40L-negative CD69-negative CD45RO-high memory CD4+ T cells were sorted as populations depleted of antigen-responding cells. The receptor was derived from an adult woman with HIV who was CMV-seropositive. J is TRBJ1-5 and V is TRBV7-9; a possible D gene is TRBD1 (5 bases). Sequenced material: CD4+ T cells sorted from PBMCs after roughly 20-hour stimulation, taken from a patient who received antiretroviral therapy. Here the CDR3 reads CASSLEMGPGSNQPQHF. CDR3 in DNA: TGTGCCAGCAGCTTAGAGATGGGGCCCGGGAGCAATCAGCCCCAGCATTTT. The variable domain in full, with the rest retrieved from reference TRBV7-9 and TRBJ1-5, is DTGVSQNPRHKITKRGQNVTFRCDPISEHNRLYWYRQTLGQGPEFLTYFQNEAQLEKSRLLSDRFSAERPKGSFSTLEIQRTEQGDSAMYLCASSLEMGPGSNQPQHFGDGTRLSIL.